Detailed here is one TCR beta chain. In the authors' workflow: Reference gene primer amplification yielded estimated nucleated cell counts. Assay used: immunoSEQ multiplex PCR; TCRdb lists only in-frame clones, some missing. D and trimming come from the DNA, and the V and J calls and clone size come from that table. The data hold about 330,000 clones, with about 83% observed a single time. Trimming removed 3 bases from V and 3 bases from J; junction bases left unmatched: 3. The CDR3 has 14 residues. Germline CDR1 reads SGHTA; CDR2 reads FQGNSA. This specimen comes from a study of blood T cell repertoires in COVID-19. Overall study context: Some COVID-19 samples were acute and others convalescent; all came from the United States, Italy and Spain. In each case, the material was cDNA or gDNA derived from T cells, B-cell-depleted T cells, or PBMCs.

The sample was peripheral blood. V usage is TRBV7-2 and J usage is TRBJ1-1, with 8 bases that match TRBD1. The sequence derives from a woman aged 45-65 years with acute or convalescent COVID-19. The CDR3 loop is CASSFDRGDTEAFF. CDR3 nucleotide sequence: TGTGCCAGCAGCTTCGACAGGGGTGACACTGAAGCTTTCTTT. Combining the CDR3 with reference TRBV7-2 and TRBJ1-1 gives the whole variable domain GAGVSQSPSNKVTEKGKDVELRCDPISGHTALYWYRQSLGQGLEFLIYFQGNSAPDKSGLPSDRFSAERTGGSVSTLTIQRTQQEDSAVYLCASSFDRGDTEAFFGQGTRLTVV.